The 14 T cell receptor beta chains below come from one sample, sequenced in a study of blood T cell repertoires in COVID-19. Profiling relied on immunoSEQ multiplex PCR, and the TCRdb table lists in-frame clones only, not all of them. The table includes 90,000 to 100,000 clones, 70% to 90% detected once. The source material was peripheral blood. The receptors originated from a woman between 55 and 75 years old with COVID-19, enrolled during active disease.

This rearrangement joins TRBV7-3 to TRBJ2-4, with 7 bases identical to TRBD2. The V segment lost 4 bases and the J segment 2 bases; nucleotides outside the gene matches: 5. Germline-derived CDR1 and CDR2 are SGHTA and FQGTGA. The CDR3 extends over 15 amino acids. In nucleotides, the CDR3 is TGTGCCAGCAGCTCCGGGGGGTCCTCCAAAAACATTCAGTACTTC. Amino acid sequence: CASSSGGSSKNIQYF. The whole variable domain, filled in from reference TRBV7-3 and TRBJ2-4, reads GAGVSQTPSNKVTEKGKYVELRCDPISGHTALYWYRQSLGQGPEFLIYFQGTGAADDSGLPNDRFFAVRPEGSVSTLKIQRTERGDSAVYLCASSSGGSSKNIQYFGAGTRLSVL.

This clone was seen only a few times. The V and J genes are TRBV3-1 (or the pseudogene TRBV3-2) and TRBJ1-3; D not certain. The CDR3 spans 13 residues. The germline gives CDR1 LGHDT, CDR2 YNNKEL (reference sequence). The V end was cut by 8 bases, the J end by 6 bases, with 14 bases between. The CDR3 region is CASSYTDKNTIYF. CDR3 DNA sequence: TGTGCCAGCTCATATACAGACAAAAACACCATATATTTT.

This clone was detected only a few times. The chain links TRBV11-2 to TRBJ1-3, with 8 bases lining up with TRBD1. The germline CDR1 and CDR2 sequences are SGHAT and FQNNGV. CDR3 length equals 17 residues. The V gene end was trimmed by 5 bases and the J gene end by 4 bases; junction bases not matched to a gene: 13. CDR3 amino acids: CASSLLAGQGSGNTIYF. For the CDR3, the DNA is TGTGCCAGCAGCCTCTTGGCCGGACAGGGTTCCGGAAACACCATATATTTT.

The chain carries TRBV19 and TRBJ2-1, with a possible D match to TRBD2 (7 bases). CDR3 length equals 13 residues. CDR1 is LNHDA, CDR2 SQIVND, per germline (reference sequence). V shed 8 bases and J shed 4 bases, with 12 bases lying between them. This CDR3 is CASRGAQYNEQFF. CDR3 DNA: TGTGCCAGTCGGGGGGCCCAATACAATGAGCAGTTCTTC.

In its sample, this clone was seen a few times. This chain connects TRBV11-3 to TRBJ2-1, with a weak D call TRBD2 (6 bases). V lost 5 bases to trimming and J lost 7 bases, with 21 bases between them. Germline V lookup: CDR1 SGHNT, CDR2 YENEEA. This CDR3 region has 16 residues. The CDR3 nucleotides read TGTGCCAGCAGCCACCGTGGCTTCGGGGGTGAAAATGAGCAGTTCTTC. Its translation is CASSHRGFGGENEQFF.

The rearrangement links TRBV29-1 to TRBJ1-5, with D unresolved. V lost 5 bases and J 4 bases, leaving 15 bases between the germline ends. This CDR3 spans 14 amino acids. In germline, CDR1 is SQVTM, CDR2 ANQGSEA. DNA for the CDR3: TGCAGCGTTCAGGTTACGGGGATAAATCAGCCCCAGCATTTT. Protein product: CSVQVTGINQPQHF. Combining the CDR3 with reference TRBV29-1 and TRBJ1-5 gives the whole variable domain SAVISQKPSRDICQRGTSLTIQCQVDSQVTMMFWYRQQPGQSLTLIATANQGSEATYESGFVIDKFPISRPNLTFSTLTVSNMSPEDSSIYLCSVQVTGINQPQHFGDGTRLSIL.

This clone was seen just once. The chain joins TRBV3-1 (or the pseudogene TRBV3-2) to TRBJ2-3; possible D gene TRBD1, 6 bases. The CDR3 totals 12 residues. Germline V gives CDR1 LGHDT, CDR2 YNNKEL (reference sequence). Trimming shortened V by 5 bases and J by 5 bases, and 8 bases separated the two germline ends. In DNA, the CDR3 is TGTGCCAGCAGCGGACAGAGAGATACGCAGTATTTT. Its translation: CASSGQRDTQYF.

The chain links TRBV19 to TRBJ2-5; D is possibly TRBD1 (6 bases). The CDR3 has 14 amino acids. Germline V gene sequence: CDR1 LNHDA, CDR2 SQIVND (reference sequence). Trimming took off 5 bases at V and 2 bases at J, with 12 bases between the two ends. DNA of the CDR3: TGTGCCAGTAGTCCCGGACAGAGTCAAGAGACCCAGTACTTC. Translated, it gives CASSPGQSQETQYF.

The V call is TRBV5-6, the J call TRBJ2-1; tentatively, D is TRBD1 (5 bases). V was shortened by 4 bases and J by 2 bases, with 16 bases between the two germline ends. Germline V lookup: CDR1 SGHDT, CDR2 YYEEEE. The CDR3 sequence is 16 residues long. CDR3 nucleotide sequence: TGTGCCAGCAGCCTAGGACATCGCATCGCCTACAATGAGCAGTTCTTC. Encoded protein: CASSLGHRIAYNEQFF.

V is TRBV3-1 (or the pseudogene TRBV3-2) and J is TRBJ1-2, with TRBD1 as a possible D gene (5 bases). CDR3 length: 15 residues. V lost 5 bases and J 2 bases, leaving 15 bases between the germline ends. CDR1 and CDR2 (germline): LGHDT, YNNKEL (reference sequence). CDR3 bases: TGTGCCAGCAGCAATAGACAGTCACTAAACTATGGCTACACCTTC. It yields the protein CASSNRQSLNYGYTF.

The rearrangement uses TRBV28 and TRBJ1-2; possible D gene TRBD1, 5 bases. V lost 7 bases to trimming and J lost 0 bases, with 9 bases between them. This CDR3 has 13 residues. CDR1 and CDR2 from the germline V gene are MDHEN and SYDVKM. The CDR3 bases are TGTGCCAGCACAGGGTCAACTAACTATGGCTACACCTTC. Its translation: CASTGSTNYGYTF.

A single count supports this clone. This chain uses TRBV5-1 with TRBJ1-1, with 7 bases matching TRBD1. Losses at the gene ends were 4 bases for V and 4 bases for J; bases not matched to a gene: 13. This CDR3 contains 16 residues. Germline V CDR1 and CDR2: SGHRS, YFSETQ. The CDR3 loop reads CASSTTTGFSGTEAFF. The CDR3 DNA reads as TGCGCCAGCAGCACAACGACAGGGTTTTCTGGCACTGAAGCTTTCTTT.

This chain uses TRBV29-1 with TRBJ2-3, with 16 bases lining up with TRBD2. The CDR3 runs 17 residues. J lost 1 base, V lost 4 bases, and 5 bases had no gene match. CDR1 is SQVTM, CDR2 ANQGSEA, per germline. In DNA, the CDR3 is TGCAGCGTTGCGGGACTAGCGGGGGGGCCAGGCACAGATACGCAGTATTTT. Amino acid sequence: CSVAGLAGGPGTDTQYF.

CDR3 amino acids: CASSQAPVSNYGYTF. The CDR3 DNA reads TGCGCCAGCAGCCAAGCCCCAGTCTCTAACTATGGCTACACCTTC. This rearrangement joins TRBV4-1 to TRBJ1-2; D ambiguous. The CDR3 is 15 residues long. The V and J ends lost 1 base and 0 bases respectively, with 9 bases between them. From germline, CDR1 is MGHRA and CDR2 YSYEKL.